This record concerns one T cell receptor beta chain sequence. This receptor's antigen is unknown. Base-call qualities are not available, and no considerably larger clone is one nucleotide away. The data originate from a study of T cell responses to AZD1222 COVID-19 vaccine (dated by TCRdb to the early 2020s). Study-wide context: AZD1222 recipients given second doses at about 4 weeks or at about 12 weeks were pooled, since spike-specific TCR depth and breadth were not found to differ between the two schedules. TCR sequencing covered about 230 trial participants: nearly 210 given two doses of AZD1222 and around 25 given two doses of MenACWY control vaccine. Enrollment into the trials was organized by age into subgroups of 18-55, 56-69 and 70-plus years, and those subgroups contained approximately 160, 26 and 62 TCR-sequenced participants, respectively. What the work shows at the level of the full study, not this receptor alone: Reportedly, close to half of the unique spike-specific TCRs recognized epitopes lying outside the regions that are mutated in the B.1.351 and B.1.1.7 variants. Conclusions about previously exposed vaccinees are limited, since just 5 or 6 AZD1222 recipients were seropositive for SARS-CoV-2 at baseline. After two AZD1222 doses, spike-specific TCR breadth and depth were significantly higher than at day 0 and than in MenACWY recipients. In the small 56-69-year group, the increase in depth fell short of significance, most likely because of low power. CD4 TCRs associated with the vaccine covered the entire spike protein, and the dominant responses were in regions 160-218 and 743-854. No day 14 peak-response samples were available, so repertoires were characterized only after the peak T cell response. Most participants were white British and females outnumbered males, and the authors suggested that clonal diversity may have been underestimated.

Reading the label with the study, this specimen's time point is: baseline before first vaccination. Vaccinee samples came from UK trials COV001 and COV002, including a single-blind randomized controlled phase 2/3 trial of AZD1222 (ChAdOx1 nCoV-19) in healthy adults. For TCRbeta chain sequencing, PBMC samples were collected from trial participants at day 0 and at day 28 after the second dose. The CDR3, cysteine through phenylalanine, is 15 amino acids long. Only the CDR3 portion is preserved as DNA: 45 bases, with reading frame beginning at the first base. For CDR1 and CDR2, the germline V gene lists MNHEY and SVGAGI. Compared with germline, V lacks 7 bases and J lacks 8 bases; bases without a gene match: 10. The CDR3 regions of human TCRbeta chains were analyzed by immunosequencing. Per the authors' processing: Repertoire TCRs were checked for matches against a reference library of SARS-CoV-2-specific TCRs that had been generated using the MIRA antigen-specificity platform. Breadth was defined as the fraction of unique TCRs that were SARS-CoV-2-associated. Depth was defined as the fraction of total T cells that were SARS-CoV-2-associated. Using the MIRA data, each spike-specific TCR was assigned both to the spike region to which the TCR was reactive and to a CD4 or CD8 class. Log10-transformed breadth and depth values were compared by one-way ANOVA with Sidak's multiple comparisons tests. Drawn from immuneACCESS, this table holds only the in-frame rearrangements with V and J called that TCRdb kept. Clones are partly lost; checked studies trace under half to an unresolved V gene and leave the rest unexplained. The V and J calls and clone size are taken from that table; D and trimming were inferred from the DNA. The sample table holds tens of thousands of clones, of which roughly 90% were seen once. 22% of the sample belongs to the ten largest clones.

The rearrangement joined TRBV6-5 to TRBJ2-1; 11 central nucleotides agree with TRBD1. The sequence derives from an adult in good health. The specimen comprised peripheral blood, sampled on day 0 of AZD1222 vaccination. In nucleotides, the sequence is TGTGCCAGCACCCCAGTCGGACAGGGGGCTTATGAGCAGTTCTTC. Its amino acids are CASTPVGQGAYEQFF.